The 16 T cell receptor beta chains presented below share a single source sample, sequenced in a study of T cells expressing NK-cell markers. Reprocessing the 5' RACE reads, TCRdb reports a single entry for every CDR3 protein and omits DNA. The specimen's table records approximately 110,000 distinct CDR3 sequences. The sample comprised blood T cells: a sorted CD56 or NKG2C T cell subset, CD4+ or CD8+ T cells, or bulk PBMC T cells (not recorded which). These receptors were taken from a woman aged 18-70 years in good health.

The rearrangement joins TRBV12-3 or TRBV12-4 to TRBJ2-5; TCRdb lists TRBD1, though no DNA is available to test this call. This CDR3 has 12 amino acids. The CDR3 is CASSDRGETQYF.

CDR3 sequence reads: CASSFRVGQPQHF. The chain links TRBV7-6 to TRBJ1-5. The V gene's germline CDR1 is SGHVS and CDR2 FNYEAQ. CDR3 length: 13 residues.

The CDR3 spells CASSPPGTYEQYF. This chain joins TRBV25-1 and TRBJ2-7; TCRdb's D call of TRBD1 is untestable without DNA. CDR1 is MGHDK and CDR2 is SYGVNS in the germline V gene. The CDR3 spans 13 residues.

The genes are TRBV11-2 and TRBJ1-6; TCRdb designates TRBD1, a call that cannot be tested without DNA. Germline V lookup: CDR1 SGHAT, CDR2 FQNNGV. The CDR3 length is 17 residues. CDR3 sequence: CASSLVSGGAYNSPLHF.

The chain carries TRBV12-3 or TRBV12-4 and TRBJ1-2. The CDR3 is 15 amino acids. The CDR3 spells CASSLTPGGDYGFTF.

V and J are TRBV20-1 and TRBJ2-3; the TRBD2 assignment by TCRdb is unverifiable without DNA. CDR1 and CDR2 from the germline V gene are DFQATT and SNEGSKA (reference sequence). The CDR3 sequence is 15 residues long. CDR3: CSAEGRVPITDTQYF.

The chain has TRBV15 and TRBJ1-1. There are 15 residues in the CDR3. From germline, CDR1 is LNHNV and CDR2 YYDKDF (reference sequence). This CDR3 is CATSRDRVGEVEAFF.

This rearrangement joins TRBV7-8 to TRBJ1-1; TCRdb reports TRBD1, a call that lacks DNA to check it against. CDR3 length: 12 amino acids. The germline V gene encodes CDR1 SGHVS and CDR2 FQNEAQ. The chain's CDR3 is CASSYRDDGAFF.

The rearrangement uses TRBV10-3 and TRBJ2-7; TCRdb indicates TRBD1, and absent DNA this call remains unverified. CDR1 is ENHRY and CDR2 is SYGVKD in the germline V gene. The CDR3 extends over 12 amino acids. The CDR3 region is CAIGTDSYEQYF.

The J gene is TRBJ1-6, the V gene TRBV4-1; the D gene TCRdb calls, TRBD1, cannot be checked with no DNA. Germline V gene lookup returns CDR1 MGHRA and CDR2 YSYEKL. The CDR3 is 17 amino acids. CDR3 amino acids: CASSPEGGSSYNSPLHF.

This chain connects TRBV6-1 to TRBJ1-1. The CDR3 runs to 16 residues. The germline V gene encodes CDR1 MNHNS and CDR2 SASEGT. The CDR3 loop reads CASSGRSWPANTEAFF.

The rearrangement links TRBV14 to TRBJ2-1. The CDR3 contains 14 residues. The germline gives CDR1 SGHDN, CDR2 FVKESK. CDR3 protein: CASSQSDGGDEQFF.

The rearrangement links TRBV9 to TRBJ1-6. CDR1 and CDR2 (germline): SGDLS, YYNGEE. This CDR3 comprises 14 residues. The chain's CDR3 is CASSALTGNSPLHF. Variable domain in full (rest from reference TRBV9 and TRBJ1-6): DSGVTQTPKHLITATGQRVTLRCSPRSGDLSVYWYQQSLDQGLQFLIQYYNGEERAKGNILERFSAQQFPDLHSELNLSSLELGDSALYFCASSALTGNSPLHFGNGTRLTVT.

The chain combines TRBV5-1 with TRBJ1-1. Germline V CDR1 and CDR2: SGHRS, YFSETQ. The CDR3 consists of 14 residues. CDR3: CASSWTVMNTEAFF.

V usage is TRBV2 and J usage is TRBJ1-5; TCRdb names TRBD1, which stays unverified in the absence of DNA. The germline gives CDR1 SNHLY, CDR2 FYNNEI. This CDR3 region has 16 residues. CDR3 amino acids: CASSESGTSWNQPQHF.

V is TRBV28 and J is TRBJ2-1. This CDR3 has 12 amino acids. The germline V gene encodes CDR1 MDHEN and CDR2 SYDVKM. CDR3: CASRGRTIEQFF.